These 29 T cell receptor beta chains were sequenced from one sample in a study of regulatory T cells in long-lasting Graves disease. Time point given: newly diagnosed GD, antithyroid drugs for less than 3 months. From PBMCs, RNA was extracted and then used to make the TCR library. Researchers made TCR beta libraries by using iRepertoire HTBI primers and running Arm-PCR on CDR3 regions. TCRdb recomputed calls from the multiplex PCR reads with MiXCR, one row per CDR3 protein. In the table there are about 540,000 distinct CDR3 sequences, about 14% of which are singletons. The sample was also reused in another study, on T cells in Graves' hyperthyroidism and ophthalmopathy.

Sequences were derived from peripheral blood mononuclear cells (PBMCs), sampled at new diagnosis, from a patient treated with antithyroid drugs. Receptors were obtained from a man between 25 and 39 years old with Graves disease.

This clonotype showed up many times. The chain is built from TRBV20-1 and TRBJ2-3, with no clear D. The CDR3 spans 13 residues. Trimming left V 0 bases short and J 8 bases short, with 12 bases between. Looked up from germline, CDR1 is DFQATT and CDR2 is SNEGSKA (reference sequence). This CDR3 reads CSARDFSLATQYF. For the CDR3, the DNA is TGCAGTGCTAGAGATTTCAGCCTCGCTACGCAGTATTTT.

The chain carries TRBV10-3 and TRBJ2-3, with TRBD2 matching over 12 bases. CDR1 and CDR2 (germline): ENHRY, SYGVKD. The CDR3 contains 16 residues. V dropped 7 bases and J dropped 2; count of bases not matched to a gene: 7. The CDR3 sequence is CAITRTSGNLTDTQYF. DNA of the CDR3: TGTGCCATCACGAGGACTAGCGGGAACCTCACAGATACGCAGTATTTT.

This clonotype was observed many times. The chain has TRBV20-1 and TRBJ1-6; D gene unclear. Trimming cost V 1 base and J 2 bases, with 3 bases left between them. The CDR3 sequence is 13 residues long. Germline V gene lookup returns CDR1 DFQATT and CDR2 SNEGSKA (reference sequence). The CDR3 DNA reads TGCAGTGCTAGAGTAACCTATAATTCACCCCTCCACTTT. Translating gives CSARVTYNSPLHF.

This clonotype was picked up many times. This may be a read error, as it is one base from a much larger clone. The chain joins TRBV12-3 or TRBV12-4 to TRBJ1-5; D gene uncertain. The CDR3 loop spans 13 amino acids. The DNA for the CDR3 is TGTACCAGCAGTCTGGGCCTTAATCAGCCCCAGCATTTT. Protein sequence: CTSSLGLNQPQHF.

V gene TRBV14 combines with J gene TRBJ1-3; no clear D. Trimming cost V 5 bases and J 8 bases, with 13 bases left between them. CDR1 and CDR2 from the germline V gene are SGHDN and FVKESK. The CDR3 has 13 residues. CDR3 in amino acids: CASSKAVWDTIYF. CDR3 coding DNA: TGTGCCAGCAGCAAGGCGGTATGGGACACCATATATTTT.

In its sample, this clonotype was seen many times. V and J are TRBV24-1 and TRBJ2-7, with TRBD2 matching over 8 bases. V shed 4 bases, J shed 4 bases, and the junction held 2 bases outside the gene matches. Germline loops: CDR1 KGHDR, CDR2 SFDVKD. The CDR3 has 13 amino acids. In nucleotides, the CDR3 is TGTGCCACCAGTGACGGGAGGGGATACGAGCAGTACTTC. Protein product: CATSDGRGYEQYF.

This clonotype was seen many times. The J gene is TRBJ1-1, the V gene TRBV2, with D uncertain. CDR3 length equals 14 residues. Germline V gene sequence: CDR1 SNHLY, CDR2 FYNNEI. V was clipped by 0 bases and J by 1 base, with 6 bases between them. The CDR3 DNA reads as TGTGCCAGCAGTGAAGCGGAGAAGAACACTGAAGCTTTCTTT. This encodes CASSEAEKNTEAFF.

The chain carries TRBV20-1 and TRBJ2-2; TRBD1 is a possible D gene (5 bases). CDR1 and CDR2 from the germline V gene are DFQATT and SNEGSKA (reference sequence). The V end was cut by 0 bases, the J end by 0 bases, with 14 bases between. CDR3 length: 17 amino acids. The CDR3: CSARDRAQISNTGELFF. In DNA form, the CDR3 reads TGCAGTGCTAGAGACAGGGCACAGATTTCGAACACCGGGGAGCTGTTTTTT.

This chain connects TRBV15 to TRBJ2-3; D remains unclear. Germline loops: CDR1 LNHNV, CDR2 YYDKDF (reference sequence). This CDR3 comprises 15 residues. V lost 1 base, J lost 2 bases, and 10 bases lay in between. This chain's CDR3 is CATSRGGSYTDTQYF. As DNA, the CDR3 is TGTGCCACCAGCAGAGGGGGTTCATACACAGATACGCAGTATTTT.

The chain couples TRBV20-1 to TRBJ2-7, with D possibly TRBD2 on 6 matching bases. Germline V gene sequence: CDR1 DFQATT, CDR2 SNEGSKA (reference sequence). The V and J ends lost 0 bases and 4 bases respectively, with 13 bases between them. The length of the CDR3 is 14 residues. DNA of the CDR3: TGCAGTGCTAGAGATATGGGGGGTACGTACGAGCAGTACTTC. Translating gives CSARDMGGTYEQYF.

Comments on this clonotype: Possible read error: a much larger clone is one base away. This chain connects TRBV3-1 to TRBJ1-5, with D hard to call. This CDR3 contains 14 residues. Trimming took 5 bases from V and 2 from J, leaving 10 bases between them. Germline V gene sequence: CDR1 LGHDT, CDR2 YNNKEL (reference sequence). DNA for the CDR3: TGTGCCAGCAGCGAGGGTCATGGCAATCAGCCCCAGCATTTT. This codes for CASSEGHGNQPQHF.

This clonotype was seen repeatedly, ten times or more. The chain couples TRBV20-1 to TRBJ2-1; 7 positions agree with TRBD2. This CDR3 comprises 14 residues. Looked up from germline, CDR1 is DFQATT and CDR2 is SNEGSKA (reference sequence). Trimming at V came to 0 bases and at J to 8 bases, leaving 7 bases not matched to a gene. CDR3 in amino acids: CSARDAGESYEQFF. The CDR3 nucleotides are TGCAGTGCTAGAGATGCGGGAGAATCCTATGAGCAGTTCTTC.

This clonotype turned up a few times. The chain combines TRBV5-5 with TRBJ2-4; D is unresolved. CDR3 length equals 13 residues. Trimming took off 4 bases at V and 5 bases at J, with 10 bases between the two ends. Germline V gene data show CDR1 as SGHKS and CDR2 as YYEKEE (reference sequence). The CDR3 is CASSERLENIQYF. For the CDR3, the DNA is TGTGCCAGCAGCGAAAGACTCGAAAACATTCAGTACTTC.

Worth noting for this clonotype: A far larger clone is off by one base, so a read error is likely. This chain connects TRBV7-3 to TRBJ2-1; TRBD2 matches 9 bases. The V segment lost 5 bases and the J segment 1 base; nucleotides outside the gene matches: 6. The CDR3 contains 16 residues. Germline V gene data show CDR1 as SGHTA and CDR2 as FQGTGA. Here the CDR3 DNA reads TGTGCCAGCAGCCCCGCTAGCGGGAATTCCTACAATGAGCAGTTCTTC. As protein: CASSPASGNSYNEQFF.

At least ten counts were recorded for this clonotype. This chain joins TRBV5-1 and TRBJ2-1, with D possibly TRBD1 on 8 matching bases. With the DNA end fitting TRBJ2-4 better, the J assignment may be wrong. Germline CDR1 is SGHRS and CDR2 is YFSETQ. This CDR3 region has 13 residues. The CDR3 DNA reads TGCGCCAGCAGCCCGACAGGGGAGGGGATTCAGTACTTC. Translated: CASSPTGEGIQYF.

This clonotype was counted a few times. J is TRBJ2-3 and V is TRBV7-9; D gene uncertain. The V end lost 4 bases, the J end lost 2 bases, and 16 bases lay between the germline ends. Germline V gene sequence: CDR1 SEHNR, CDR2 FQNEAQ (reference sequence). The CDR3 has 16 amino acids. The CDR3 DNA reads TGTGCCAGCAGCTATTATACACCCAGCGCCACAGATACGCAGTATTTT. Translated, it gives CASSYYTPSATDTQYF.

This clonotype has at least ten counts. The chain combines TRBV6-5 with TRBJ2-1, with D tentatively TRBD2 (7 bases). V was trimmed by 2 bases and J by 4 bases, leaving 21 bases between them. The CDR3 is 18 amino acids. Germline CDR1 reads MNHEY; CDR2 reads SVGAGI. The CDR3 loop is CASSYGRARGGPYNEQFF. The DNA of the CDR3 is TGTGCCAGCAGTTACGGTAGAGCAAGGGGGGGACCATACAATGAGCAGTTCTTC.

This clonotype occurred many times. The chain recombines TRBV2 with TRBJ1-1, with a tentative D call TRBD1 (5 bases). V lost 8 bases, J lost 8 bases, and 21 bases lay in between. CDR1 is SNHLY and CDR2 is FYNNEI in the germline V gene. This CDR3 has 14 residues. The CDR3 loop is CASRTLRTPGEAFF. CDR3 DNA sequence: TGTGCCAGCCGGACCCTCCGGACCCCAGGGGAAGCTTTCTTT.

This clonotype was counted many times. This chain joins TRBV5-1 and TRBJ2-7; D may be TRBD1 or TRBD2 (5 bases each). Trimming stripped 5 bases from V and 6 bases from J, with 9 bases between. Germline CDR1 and CDR2: SGHRS and YFSETQ. This CDR3 spans 11 amino acids. The CDR3 bases are TGCGCCAGCAGGGGGGTTAGCGAGCAGTACTTC. Translation gives CASRGVSEQYF.

This clonotype was seen at least ten times. This chain uses TRBV6-1 with TRBJ2-7, with TRBD1 matching 7 bases. With V trimmed by 6 bases and J by 3 bases, 11 bases remained unmatched. The CDR3 consists of 15 residues. Germline V gives CDR1 MNHNS, CDR2 SASEGT. This chain's CDR3 is CASSQQGTAHYEQYF. The CDR3 DNA reads TGTGCCAGCAGCCAACAGGGGACAGCGCACTACGAGCAGTACTTC.

This clonotype was detected many times. The chain links TRBV20-1 to TRBJ2-5; 9 bases match TRBD2. CDR1 is DFQATT, CDR2 SNEGSKA, per germline (reference sequence). Trimming removed 3 bases from V and 1 base from J; junction bases left unmatched: 6. This CDR3 comprises 15 residues. The CDR3 sequence: CSARRAGGFQETQYF. CDR3 sequence (DNA): TGCAGTGCTAGGCGAGCGGGAGGATTCCAAGAGACCCAGTACTTC.

This clonotype was picked up a small number of times. V and J are TRBV9 and TRBJ1-1; no clear D. The CDR3 spans 14 residues. V was trimmed by 0 bases and J by 1 base, leaving 7 bases between them. The germline CDR1 and CDR2 sequences are SGDLS and YYNGEE. For the CDR3, the DNA is TGTGCCAGCAGCGTAGGGAGCCCGAACACTGAAGCTTTCTTT. It yields the protein CASSVGSPNTEAFF.

This clonotype was picked up many times. This chain uses TRBV28 with TRBJ1-2; D might be TRBD1 (5 bases). Trimming removed 4 bases at V and 8 bases at J, with 20 bases between. This CDR3 is 15 amino acids long. Germline V lookup: CDR1 MDHEN, CDR2 SYDVKM. CDR3 coding DNA: TGTGCCAGCAGTTCTGTATGGGACGGGATTGACGGCTACACCTTC. It encodes CASSSVWDGIDGYTF.

This clonotype was counted many times. The chain has TRBV7-9 and TRBJ2-7; TRBD1 agrees at 8 bases. V trimming: 5 bases; J trimming: 1 base; junction bases outside the gene matches: 7. The CDR3 is 15 residues long. Germline V gene lookup returns CDR1 SEHNR and CDR2 FQNEAQ (reference sequence). The CDR3 loop reads CASSKDRGASYEQYF. Here the CDR3 DNA reads TGTGCCAGCAGCAAAGACAGGGGAGCATCCTACGAGCAGTACTTC.

The V and J genes are TRBV5-1 and TRBJ1-6; no reliable D call. V lost 0 bases, J lost 5 bases, and 12 bases lay in between. Germline V gene lookup returns CDR1 SGHRS and CDR2 YFSETQ. The CDR3 extends over 16 amino acids. DNA for the CDR3: TGCGCCAGCAGCTTGGGTGGAACCGGAGATAATTCACCCCTCCACTTT. Amino acids: CASSLGGTGDNSPLHF.

This clonotype appeared a few times. The chain recombines TRBV27 with TRBJ1-6, with unresolved D. The germline V gene encodes CDR1 MNHEY and CDR2 SMNVEV (reference sequence). There are 14 residues in the CDR3. Trimming cost V 8 bases and J 6 bases, with 14 bases left between them. The CDR3 region is CASRGTSPNSPLHF. CDR3 DNA sequence: TGTGCCAGCCGGGGTACAAGTCCTAATTCACCCCTCCACTTT.

This clonotype was detected many times. The chain uses TRBV11-2 and TRBJ2-4; D possibly matches TRBD1 or TRBD2 (6 bases each). Trimming took 7 bases from V and 6 from J, leaving 22 bases between them. The CDR3 extends over 16 amino acids. The germline V gene has CDR1 SGHAT and CDR2 FQNNGV. CDR3 nucleotides: TGTGCCAGCACTCCTGAAGGGGGTGTCGGGAGAAACATTCAGTACTTC. Its translation is CASTPEGGVGRNIQYF.

There are many counts of this clonotype. This rearrangement joins TRBV27 to TRBJ1-5; D call uncertain. V was shortened by 5 bases and J by 6 bases, with 14 bases between the two germline ends. The CDR3 totals 14 residues. Germline values: CDR1 MNHEY, CDR2 SMNVEV (reference sequence). This chain's CDR3 is CASSPSGLGQPQHF. As DNA, the CDR3 is TGTGCCAGCAGTCCCAGTGGTTTAGGTCAGCCCCAGCATTTT.

This clonotype was recorded at least ten times. The chain is built from TRBV29-1 and TRBJ2-3; 8 bases fit TRBD1. Germline CDR1 and CDR2: SQVTM and ANQGSEA. The CDR3 covers 11 residues. J gave up 6 bases and V 8 bases, and 4 bases lay outside the gene matches. CDR3 sequence reads: CSFYRGDTQYF. CDR3 DNA sequence: TGCAGCTTCTACAGGGGGGATACGCAGTATTTT.